This TCR beta chain was obtained from a study of cytotoxic CD8 clonotypes in ibrutinib-treated CLL. Study-level background: Response samples followed a median around 11 months of treatment, range 6 to 36. The study, taken as a whole, reports: At progression, clonality fell back toward baseline after rising at ibrutinib response.

This clone was picked up a small number of times. Its antigen is not known. The table came from immunoSEQ multiplex PCR; TCRdb's copy has only in-frame clones and leaves some out. The sample consists of over 150,000 clones, 81% of them appearing once. From germline, CDR1 is MDHEN and CDR2 SYDVKM. V trimming: 11 bases; J trimming: 1 base; junction bases outside the gene matches: 10. The length of the CDR3 is 14 residues. PBMCs that had been cryopreserved were the source of roughly 2.2 micrograms of genomic DNA for TCR beta libraries. The specimen was PBMCs, collected after 12 months of ibrutinib treatment. The V call is TRBV28, the J call TRBJ1-2; 7 bases fit TRBD1. The receptor comes from a human donor with chronic lymphocytic leukemia. DNA for the CDR3: TGTGCCTCTGGACAGGCGACTTTTAACTATGGCTACACCTTC. Encoded protein: CASGQATFNYGYTF.